These T cell receptor beta chains were read from a single sample in a study of blood T cell repertoires in COVID-19. TCRdb's copy holds only in-frame clones and misses some; the assay was immunoSEQ multiplex PCR. This sample has about 70,000 clones, with around 87% found just once. Sequenced sample: peripheral blood. These receptors all come from a man in his sixties or seventies with active COVID-19. Both conserved end residues are part of each CDR3. D genes are given only for firm matches. Size values are once, few and many counts, or a class for expanded clones, and some rows have none.

d_call: TRBD1; clone_size: -; v_call: TRBV5-4; j_call: TRBJ1-4; cdr3_nt: TGTGCCAGCAGCAGGGGACAGGGATCCGGGGAAAAACTGTTTTTT; cdr3_aa: CASSRGQGSGEKLFF
d_call: -; clone_size: -; v_call: TRBV3-1/TRBV3-2; j_call: TRBJ2-5; cdr3_nt: TGTGCCACCAGGGGGGGTGGAGGGGAGACCCAGTACTTC; cdr3_aa: CATRGGGGETQYF
d_call: TRBD1; clone_size: -; v_call: TRBV14; j_call: TRBJ1-6; cdr3_nt: TGTGCCAGCAGCGCACCCGGGACAGGGGGTTTTACCAATTCACCCCTCCACTTT; cdr3_aa: CASSAPGTGGFTNSPLHF
d_call: -; clone_size: -; v_call: TRBV2; j_call: TRBJ2-2; cdr3_nt: TGTGCCAGCAGTGGAGGCGGGTCCCGGACCGGGGAGCTGTTTTTT; cdr3_aa: CASSGGGSRTGELFF
d_call: -; clone_size: -; v_call: TRBV5-1; j_call: TRBJ1-4; cdr3_nt: TGCGCCAGCAGCTTGGGAACAGGGGAAAAACTGTTTTTT; cdr3_aa: CASSLGTGEKLFF
d_call: TRBD2; clone_size: -; v_call: TRBV7-9; j_call: TRBJ2-7; cdr3_nt: TGTGCCAGCAGCCCCCGGACTAGCGGGCCCAACCCAAGCTCCTACGAGCAGTACTTC; cdr3_aa: CASSPRTSGPNPSSYEQYF
d_call: -; clone_size: -; v_call: TRBV28; j_call: TRBJ1-5; cdr3_nt: TGTGCCAGCAGTTTACCAGGGTGGCCCCAGCATTTT; cdr3_aa: CASSLPGWPQHF
d_call: TRBD2; clone_size: -; v_call: TRBV5-1; j_call: TRBJ2-7; cdr3_nt: TGCGCCAGCAGCGCAACTAGCGGGGCAACCTACGAGCAGTACTTC; cdr3_aa: CASSATSGATYEQYF
d_call: TRBD1; clone_size: -; v_call: TRBV6-5; j_call: TRBJ1-1; cdr3_nt: TGTGCCAGCAGCCATGGGACAGGGGCAACCACTGAAGCTTTCTTT; cdr3_aa: CASSHGTGATTEAFF
d_call: TRBD2; clone_size: -; v_call: TRBV7-9; j_call: TRBJ2-5; cdr3_nt: TGTGCCAGCAGCTTAGGGGCTAGCGGAGCCGAGACCCAGTACTTC; cdr3_aa: CASSLGASGAETQYF
d_call: -; clone_size: -; v_call: TRBV11-1; j_call: TRBJ1-6; cdr3_nt: TGTGCCAGCAGCCAGTCCTACCGGGGCCTAGCGTCACCCCTCCACTTT; cdr3_aa: CASSQSYRGLASPLHF
d_call: TRBD1; clone_size: once; v_call: TRBV6-2/TRBV6-3; j_call: TRBJ2-5; cdr3_nt: TGTGCCAGCAGTCCAGGGACAGGGGGGGAGACCCAGTACTTC; cdr3_aa: CASSPGTGGETQYF
d_call: -; clone_size: -; v_call: TRBV6-6; j_call: TRBJ2-3; cdr3_nt: TGTGCCATCCCACCCGGACTATTTGGGGATACGCAGTATTTT; cdr3_aa: CAIPPGLFGDTQYF
d_call: TRBD1; clone_size: once; v_call: TRBV5-6; j_call: TRBJ2-1; cdr3_nt: TGTGCCAGCAAAATGACAGGGGGGCAGAATGAGCAGTTCTTC; cdr3_aa: CASKMTGGQNEQFF
d_call: -; clone_size: -; v_call: TRBV3-1/TRBV3-2; j_call: TRBJ2-3; cdr3_nt: TGTGCCAGCAGCCAAACAGGTGGGGGGACAGATACGCAGTATTTT; cdr3_aa: CASSQTGGGTDTQYF
d_call: TRBD2; clone_size: -; v_call: TRBV6-5; j_call: TRBJ2-5; cdr3_nt: TGTGCCAGCAGTTGGGCGGGAGGCCGAGAGACCCAGTACTTC; cdr3_aa: CASSWAGGRETQYF
d_call: -; clone_size: -; v_call: TRBV5-1; j_call: TRBJ1-2; cdr3_nt: TGCGCCAGCAGCCCGCCGGGTGACTATGGCTACACCTTC; cdr3_aa: CASSPPGDYGYTF
d_call: TRBD1; clone_size: -; v_call: TRBV19; j_call: TRBJ1-2; cdr3_nt: TGTGCCAGTAGTATCTCGGGACAGCGGACGAGGGGCTATGGCTACACCTTC; cdr3_aa: CASSISGQRTRGYGYTF
d_call: -; clone_size: once; v_call: TRBV29-1; j_call: TRBJ1-1; cdr3_nt: TGCAGCGTTTGGGCGGGGAGAGAGGCTTTCTTT; cdr3_aa: CSVWAGREAFF
d_call: TRBD2; clone_size: -; v_call: TRBV11-3; j_call: TRBJ2-7; cdr3_nt: TGTGCCAGCAGCTTAGGGGGGGGTCCCTCCTACGAGCAGTACTTC; cdr3_aa: CASSLGGGPSYEQYF
d_call: TRBD1; clone_size: -; v_call: TRBV19; j_call: TRBJ1-1; cdr3_nt: TGTGCCAGTAGGCCCACCGGACAGGGCCCCGGAGCTTTCTTT; cdr3_aa: CASRPTGQGPGAFF
d_call: -; clone_size: -; v_call: TRBV14; j_call: TRBJ1-4; cdr3_nt: TGTGCCAGCAGCCCCCGCCTGAGGGAATTGGTTGAAAAACTGTTTTTT; cdr3_aa: CASSPRLRELVEKLFF
d_call: -; clone_size: -; v_call: TRBV30; j_call: TRBJ2-7; cdr3_nt: TGTGCCTGGAGTGCGCAGTCTCCCTACGAGCAGTACTTC; cdr3_aa: CAWSAQSPYEQYF
d_call: -; clone_size: -; v_call: TRBV21-1; j_call: TRBJ2-3; cdr3_nt: TGTGCCAGCAGCCCTAGACTAGCGGGGAGCACAGATACGCAGTATTTT; cdr3_aa: CASSPRLAGSTDTQYF
d_call: -; clone_size: -; v_call: TRBV12-3/TRBV12-4; j_call: TRBJ1-2; cdr3_nt: TGTGCCAGCAGTTTAGGCCTCCCGGTTGGCTACACCTTC; cdr3_aa: CASSLGLPVGYTF
d_call: -; clone_size: -; v_call: TRBV19; j_call: TRBJ2-1; cdr3_nt: TGTGCCAGTAGTATGAGGATGGATGAGCAGTTCTTC; cdr3_aa: CASSMRMDEQFF
d_call: -; clone_size: -; v_call: TRBV30; j_call: TRBJ1-1; cdr3_nt: TGTGCCTGGAGTAAGGGAGGTGAAGCTTTCTTT; cdr3_aa: CAWSKGGEAFF
d_call: TRBD2; clone_size: -; v_call: TRBV19; j_call: TRBJ2-5; cdr3_nt: TGTGCCAGTACATTGCGGACTAGCGACGGGGAGACCCAGTACTTC; cdr3_aa: CASTLRTSDGETQYF